These 5 T cell receptor beta chains were all obtained from the same sample, sequenced in a study of read filtering for tumor transcriptome and immune sequencing. Molecular barcoded adaptors covering alpha/delta and beta/gamma chains were used on roughly 400 ng RNA. TCRdb re-called the reads through MiXCR, storing one row per CDR3 protein. Here the sample spans about 130,000 distinct CDR3 sequences, roughly 13% being singletons. The source material was a population of CD138-negative cells sorted from bone marrow. Every receptor here comes from a donor aged 40 or older with multiple myeloma.

Many counts were recorded for this clonotype. The chain joins TRBV20-1 to TRBJ1-2, with D maybe TRBD1 (6 bases). The germline V and J ends were trimmed by 1 base and 2 bases, with 11 bases remaining between them. This CDR3 contains 14 residues. Germline CDR1 is DFQATT and CDR2 is SNEGSKA (reference sequence). CDR3 DNA sequence: TGCAGTGCTAGAGTCCCAGGGGAAAACTATGGCTACACCTTC. It yields the protein CSARVPGENYGYTF.

At least ten counts were recorded for this clonotype. The rearrangement joins TRBV29-1 to TRBJ2-7, with 7 bases aligning to TRBD2. The CDR3 is 15 residues long. Germline CDR1 and CDR2: SQVTM and ANQGSEA. With 4 bases clipped from V and 3 bases from J, the junction kept 12 bases outside the gene matches. The CDR3 DNA reads TGCAGCGTTGGTAAAGCACCTGGGGGGGGCTACGAGCAGTACTTC. Protein product: CSVGKAPGGGYEQYF.

This clonotype was counted many times. The rearrangement links TRBV3-1 to TRBJ1-1; unclear D gene. V was cut by 5 bases and J by 0 bases, with 4 bases left in between. The CDR3 consists of 12 residues. The germline gives CDR1 LGHDT, CDR2 YNNKEL (reference sequence). As DNA, the CDR3 is TGTGCCAGCAGCGAATTGAACACTGAAGCTTTCTTT. Residues: CASSELNTEAFF.

Notes on this clonotype: A much larger clone is a single base away; this may be a read error. The chain carries TRBV5-1 and TRBJ1-5; TRBD1 might be the D (5 bases). The CDR3 spans 13 residues. V was shortened by 4 bases and J by 5 bases, with 10 bases between the two germline ends. Germline V gene lookup returns CDR1 SGHRS and CDR2 YFSETQ. Here the CDR3 reads CASSRGGYQPQHF. In DNA form, the CDR3 reads TGCGCCAGCAGCCGGGGCGGATATCAGCCCCAGCATTTT.

This clonotype showed up many times. CDR3 bases: TGTGCCAGCAGTTACTCGAAGGGTGGGGGAGCTTTCTTT. Encoded protein: CASSYSKGGGAFF. The J gene is TRBJ1-1, the V gene TRBV6-5; TRBD1 might be the D (5 bases). This CDR3 is built from 13 residues. V dropped 0 bases and J dropped 10 bases, with 12 bases sitting between them. CDR1 and CDR2 from the germline V gene are MNHEY and SVGAGI.